This note documents a single T cell receptor beta chain sequence. This specimen comes from a study of shared clonotypes between healthy human individuals. V was trimmed by 1 base and J by 0 bases, leaving 13 bases between them. Germline V gives CDR1 SNHLY, CDR2 FYNNEI. The CDR3 has 17 residues. Repertoires were generated with immunoSEQ multiplex PCR, while TCRdb's copy carries only in-frame clones and drops some. The sample holds 2 million to 2.5 million clones, about 90% seen once. Specimen: naive CD4+ T cells from PBMCs. Stated subset: CD45RA+ positively selected. The clonotype comes from a man aged 18 to 30 in good health. Some clones in this sample may be carry-over from other donors' samples. The chain couples TRBV2 to TRBJ1-5; D remains ambiguous. The CDR3 region is CASSEVVASDSNQPQHF. The DNA of the CDR3 is TGTGCCAGCAGTGAAGTGGTCGCATCCGATAGCAATCAGCCCCAGCATTTT.